This TCR beta chain is drawn from a study of cytotoxic CD8 clonotypes in ibrutinib-treated CLL. Study overall: After treatment lasting a median 12 months, range 6 to 36, response samples were collected.

Concerning this clone itself: Its antigen remains unknown.

Study-wide points: T-cell clonality at baseline went above that of age-matched healthy donors and rose and fell with circulating CD8+ T-cell counts. Public clonotypes, rarely seen, contracted or held steady on treatment.

The length of the CDR3 is 14 residues. The V gene's germline CDR1 is MGHRA and CDR2 YSYEKL. V gave up 3 bases and J gave up 5 bases; unmatched junction bases: 5. The targeted sequencing depth was 1 in 200,000 to 1 in 1 million T cells. Sequenced by immunoSEQ multiplex PCR; TCRdb stores in-frame clones only, minus some. Seen here are approximately 320,000 clones, about 64% observed once, and the top ten hold roughly 6%. This rearrangement joins TRBV4-1 to TRBJ2-7; 9 nucleotides agree with TRBD1. This TCR was recovered from a human donor with chronic lymphocytic leukemia. This material consisted of PBMCs, taken after 36 months of ibrutinib treatment. Here the CDR3 reads CASSHRDRAHEQYF. CDR3 coding DNA: TGCGCCAGCAGCCACCGGGACAGGGCCCACGAGCAGTACTTC.